This T cell receptor beta chain was documented in a study of blood T cells in healthy people across ages. On the study more broadly: When template switching was applied, about one barcoded beta molecule was captured per two T cells.

Regarding this clonotype: Its antigen is not known.

The V gene's germline CDR1 is SGHDN and CDR2 FVKESK. Trimming cost V 2 bases and J 5 bases; bases outside gene matches: 4. This CDR3 is built from 15 residues. Study findings and constraints: A conclusive naive versus antigen-experienced comparison was prevented by the unsorted PBMCs.

The second PCR ran about 6 to 12 cycles with a sample-barcoded 5' primer and J-beta primers. All cDNA molecules were each tagged by a template-switch adaptor with 12 random nucleotides. TCRdb used MiXCR to reprocess the 5' RACE reads, holding one entry per CDR3 protein. In the table there are some 900,000 distinct CDR3 sequences, about 48% of which are singletons. Sequencing was done on a sample of blood. This TCR derives from a man aged 25-40 years in good health. This chain joins TRBV14 and TRBJ2-1; TRBD2 aligns across 9 bases. In DNA, the CDR3 is TGTGCCAGCAGCCAAACAAGGACTAGCGACAATGAGCAGTTCTTC. Amino acid sequence: CASSQTRTSDNEQFF. The whole variable domain, filled in from reference TRBV14 and TRBJ2-1, reads EAGVTQFPSHSVIEKGQTVTLRCDPISGHDNLYWYRRVMGKEIKFLLHFVKESKQDESGMPNNRFLAERTGGTYSTLKVQPAELEDSGVYFCASSQTRTSDNEQFFGPGTRLTVL.